Below, one T cell receptor (beta chain) is given with its context. Germline loops: CDR1 SGHDT, CDR2 YYEEEE. CDR3 length equals 15 residues. The V and J ends lost 0 bases and 5 bases, in that order; junction bases with no gene match: 4. The sample comes from a study of OX40 agonist ivuxolimab in advanced cancers. Sequenced by immunoSEQ multiplex PCR; TCRdb stores in-frame clones only, minus some. This sample yields about 41,000 clones, of which roughly nine tenths are seen a single time; around 0.63% belongs to the top ten. This receptor was taken from an adult with an advanced solid tumor such as melanoma, head and neck, liver or kidney cancer. The V and J genes are TRBV5-6 and TRBJ1-5; 8 positions agree with TRBD1. The material sequenced was CD4+ or CD8+ T cells sorted from blood, taken in a trial of the OX40 agonist ivuxolimab. Here the CDR3 reads CASSLEATGDQPQHF. The CDR3 bases are TGTGCCAGCAGCTTGGAAGCGACAGGGGATCAGCCCCAGCATTTT.